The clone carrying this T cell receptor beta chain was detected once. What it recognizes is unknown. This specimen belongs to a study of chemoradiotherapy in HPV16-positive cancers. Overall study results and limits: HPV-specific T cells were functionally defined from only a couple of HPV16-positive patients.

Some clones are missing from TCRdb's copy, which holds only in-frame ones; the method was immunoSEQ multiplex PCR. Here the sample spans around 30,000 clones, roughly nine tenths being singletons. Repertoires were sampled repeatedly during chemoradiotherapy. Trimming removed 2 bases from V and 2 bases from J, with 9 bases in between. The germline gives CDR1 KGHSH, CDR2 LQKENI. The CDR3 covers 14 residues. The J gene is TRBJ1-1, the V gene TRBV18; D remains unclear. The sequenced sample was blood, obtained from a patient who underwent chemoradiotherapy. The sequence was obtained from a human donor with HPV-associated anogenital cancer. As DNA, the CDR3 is TGTGCCAGCTCACCAAGGGCAGCTAACACTGAAGCTTTCTTT. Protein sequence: CASSPRAANTEAFF.